This TCR beta chain was identified during a study of T cells in Graves' hyperthyroidism and ophthalmopathy (dated by TCRdb to 2018 to 2020). At the level of the whole study: Peripheral blood was collected at initial diagnosis, before any treatment. To identify distinguishing TCR V-J signatures, a discovery cohort of 95 to 100 patients was used, comprising 43 with Graves' ophthalmopathy and around 60 with stable Graves' hyperthyroidism. Prospective prediction of ophthalmopathy was tested in an independent validation cohort consisting of 18 to 20 hyperthyroidism patients and about 17 patients who later progressed to ophthalmopathy. The approximately 90 discovery patients were divided at random into training and test sets in a 7:3 ratio. Thyroid tissue and blood T-cell repertoires from several Graves' hyperthyroidism patients were also compared in the study. Following sampling, methimazole starting at 30 mg daily was given to hyperthyroidism patients, and high-dose intravenous methylprednisolone was given to ophthalmopathy patients. TCR Vbeta CDR3 sequencing of approximately 140 peripheral blood samples (43 ophthalmopathy, about 74 hyperthyroidism and some 17 progressor patients) is reported in the paper.

Overall study results and their limits: A model built on a 13 V-J signature distinguished ophthalmopathy from stable hyperthyroidism, reaching 85% to 90% sensitivity and 81.08% specificity in cross-validation and 80%/75% in testing. In validation, progression to ophthalmopathy was predicted by the model with 55% to 71% sensitivity and 72% to 80% specificity, a median of around 6.5 months before onset. No statistical method was used to fix the sample size in advance, and group allocation was not hidden from the investigators. Most expanded thyroid clonotypes (frequency above 0.001) were also detected in blood, a finding suggesting that blood repertoires may reflect thyroid immune responses.

Graves' hyperthyroidism was defined as stable when no progression to ophthalmopathy occurred over 18 months of follow-up. The hyperthyroidism patients were between 18 and 65 years old and newly diagnosed, with a disease duration of less than 2 months. Any patient with an uncontrolled infection, another autoimmune disease, pregnancy or lactation was excluded. Diagnoses were based on clinical symptoms, serum thyroxine and TRAb, thyroid ultrasound and orbital computed tomography. PBMCs were separated from roughly 10 ml of fresh peripheral blood using Ficoll-Paque density gradient centrifugation. Total RNA was extracted with Trizol reagent, and quality was checked on an Agilent 2100 Bioanalyzer. Amplification of TCR beta CDR3 regions was carried out from RNA transcripts. For the first round of RT-PCR on the TCR CDR3, the HTBI primer set was used together with the Qiagen OneStep RT-PCR kit. Libraries were constructed in a second round of multiplex PCR, after which size selection and purification were carried out. The libraries were sequenced on an Illumina HiSeq2000 using paired-end 100 bp reads. The study's own analysis went as follows. SOAPnuke was used to process the raw data, with reads discarded if the reads contained adapters or uncalled bases, had a mean Phred below 15, or lacked an exact constant-primer or identifier match. COPE v1.2.5 was used to merge high-quality paired reads, and clonotypes were defined as unique nucleotide sequences. Clonotypes were aligned to IMGT TRBV, TRBD and TRBJ reference segments using MiTCR v1.1. Only V-J combinations with frequency above 0.0001, covering approximately 99% of repertoires, were analysed. The TCS score was defined as F50 (clonal expansion) divided by E x V (chaos), with BLOSUM62-based TCRdist calculated between CDR3 peptides within each V-J. Welch's t-statistics and random forest reduced around 510 V-J features to around 14, which were used in a naive Bayes classifier (R e1071). TCRdb reworked the public reads: Q25 trimming with fastp, MiXCR clone assembly, productive beta chains retained. CDR3 protein sequences are deduplicated, and each keeps its most common genes and DNA. The V and J calls shown here were made by TCRdb, not taken from the authors' results. For this sample the table gives approximately 600,000 distinct CDR3 sequences, of which 15% to 20% were detected only once. The ten largest clones capture about 3.8% of the sample.

Many counts were recorded for this clonotype. Its specific antigen is unknown. Base qualities are missing; no much larger clone stands one base away. CDR1 SGHVS and CDR2 FQNEAQ are derived from the germline V gene. The CDR3 holds 16 amino acids from the cysteine to the phenylalanine. The entry retains the CDR3 DNA only, 48 bases that are in frame from base 1. Trimming removed 2 bases from V and 7 bases from J, leaving 18 bases between the germline ends. The TCR comes from a woman aged 25-40 years with Graves' hyperthyroidism. Sequences were obtained from blood. Rearrangement joined TRBV7-8 to TRBJ2-1; the D gene is possibly TRBD2, with 5 bases matching. The base sequence is TGTGCCAGCAGCTTATCCCGGGTGCGCGGGCGAAATGAGCAGTTCTTC. The encoded protein is CASSLSRVRGRNEQFF.